The entry that follows covers one TCR beta chain sequence. Assay: immunoSEQ multiplex PCR; the TCRdb copy retains only in-frame clones and omits some. This repertoire shows about 150,000 clones, 75% to 90% found once; its top ten account for roughly a tenth. This CDR3 contains 14 residues. Germline lookup yields CDR1 MNHEY and CDR2 SVGAGI. After removal of 0 bases from V and 6 bases from J, the junction contained 4 bases not matched to a gene. These data come from a study of blood T cell repertoires in COVID-19. Turning to the study itself: Samples came from the United States, Italy and Spain, spanning acute and convalescent COVID-19. The cDNA or gDNA used as material had been derived from T cells, B-cell-depleted T cells, or PBMCs.

The TCR comes from a man in his fifties or sixties with active or convalescent COVID-19. This chain links TRBV6-5 with TRBJ1-1, with TRBD1 identical over 7 bases. Material for sequencing was peripheral blood. The CDR3 protein is CASSYSSDRAEAFF. The CDR3 DNA reads TGTGCCAGCAGTTACTCCAGTGACAGGGCTGAAGCTTTCTTT.